This T cell receptor beta chain was obtained from a study of cytomegalovirus exposure and HLA in healthy donors. Both 60 Vbeta primers and 13 Jbeta primers went into the PCR. Assay used: immunoSEQ multiplex PCR; TCRdb lists only in-frame clones, some missing. The sample lists about 210,000 clones; around 86% were seen once. Germline V gene sequence: CDR1 SGHTA, CDR2 FQGNSA. The CDR3 runs to 17 residues. The ends were cut back, 4 bases at V and 1 base at J, with 19 bases in the middle. The V call is TRBV7-2, the J call TRBJ1-1, with a weak D call TRBD1 (5 bases). Input material: PBMCs. This clonotype originated in a woman aged 45-60 years in good health and CMV-seropositive. CDR3 region: CASSSPTQGIGNTEAFF. For the CDR3, the DNA is TGTGCCAGCAGCTCCCCTACCCAGGGTATTGGGAACACTGAAGCTTTCTTT.